This T cell receptor (beta chain) was retrieved from a study of T cell responses to AZD1222 COVID-19 vaccine (dated by TCRdb to the early 2020s). Looking at the study overall: AZD1222 recipients with second doses at about 4 weeks or about 12 weeks were pooled, because spike-specific TCR depth and breadth did not differ between schedules. Enrollment into the trials was organized by age into subgroups of 18-55, 56-69 and 70-plus years, and those subgroups contained approximately 160, 26 and 62 TCR-sequenced participants, respectively. TCR sequencing covered some 250 trial participants: 200 to 210 given two doses of AZD1222 and 26 given two doses of MenACWY control vaccine. The research as a whole found: The 56-69-year group was small, and its depth increase did not reach significance, likely because of low power. Only five to seven AZD1222 recipients were SARS-CoV-2 seropositive at baseline, limiting conclusions about previously exposed vaccinees. Most participants were white British and females outnumbered males, and the authors suggested that clonal diversity may have been underestimated. Nearly half of unique spike-specific TCRs reportedly recognized epitopes outside regions mutated in the B.1.351 and B.1.1.7 variants. A significant rise in spike-specific TCR breadth and depth was observed after two AZD1222 doses relative to day 0 and relative to MenACWY recipients. CD4 TCRs associated with the vaccine covered the entire spike protein, and the dominant responses were in regions 160-218 and 743-854. No day 14 peak-response samples were available, so repertoires were characterized only after the peak T cell response.

At the junction V is shortened by 4 bases and J by 1 base; bases outside the gene matches: 6. Measured from the cysteine to the phenylalanine, the CDR3 is 16 residues long. Only the CDR3 DNA stays, 48 bases, in frame from base 1. CDR1 and CDR2, looked up from the germline V gene (reference sequence), are LNHDA and SQIVND. The sample's time point label, decoded: baseline before first vaccination. Vaccinee samples were obtained from the UK trials COV001 and COV002, which included a single-blind randomized controlled phase 2/3 trial of AZD1222 (ChAdOx1 nCoV-19) in healthy adults. Trial participant PBMC samples were collected at day 0 and day 28 after the second dose for TCRbeta chain sequencing. The CDR3 regions of human TCRbeta chains were analyzed by immunosequencing. The original methods were these. Repertoire TCRs were matched against a reference library of SARS-CoV-2-specific TCRs generated with the MIRA antigen-specificity platform. Breadth was defined as the fraction of unique TCRs that were SARS-CoV-2-associated. Depth was defined as the fraction of total T cells that were SARS-CoV-2-associated. Each spike-specific TCR was assigned to its reactive spike region and to a CD4 or CD8 class using the MIRA data. Log10-transformed breadth and depth values were compared by one-way ANOVA with Sidak's multiple comparisons tests. Here the immuneACCESS table is served through TCRdb, limited to in-frame sequences with V and J called. Missing clones are a known gap in these copies; in checked studies unresolved V genes cover under half, and the rest lacks a known reason. V, J and clone size are those of that table, while D and trimming were read from the DNA. This sample comprises some 140,000 clones, roughly 93% of them detected only once. Approximately 3.3% of the sample belongs to the ten largest clones.

Regarding this clone: Its antigen is not yet known. No much larger clonotype is one base removed from it; base qualities were not supplied.

Material: peripheral blood, obtained on day 0 of AZD1222 vaccination. The sequence links TRBV19 to TRBJ2-4; 8 central nucleotides agree with TRBD1. The sequence was obtained from an adult in good health. CDR3 sequence: CASSKAGGDAKNIQYF. The DNA reads as follows: TGTGCCAGTAGTAAGGCAGGGGGCGACGCCAAAAACATTCAGTACTTC.